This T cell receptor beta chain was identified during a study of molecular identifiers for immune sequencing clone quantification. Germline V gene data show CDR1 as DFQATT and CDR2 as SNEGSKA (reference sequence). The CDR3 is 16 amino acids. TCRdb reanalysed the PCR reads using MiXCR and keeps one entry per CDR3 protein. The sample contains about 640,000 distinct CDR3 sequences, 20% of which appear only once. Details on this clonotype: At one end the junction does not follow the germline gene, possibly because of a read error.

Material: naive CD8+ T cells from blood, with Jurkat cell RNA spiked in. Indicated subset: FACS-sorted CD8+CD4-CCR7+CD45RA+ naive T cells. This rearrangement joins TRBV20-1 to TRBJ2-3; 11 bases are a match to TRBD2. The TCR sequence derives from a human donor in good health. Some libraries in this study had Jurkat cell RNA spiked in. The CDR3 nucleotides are TGCAGTGCCACTAGCGGGGGAGGACCGACAGCGGATACGCGGTATTTT. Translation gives CSATSGGGPTADTRYF.